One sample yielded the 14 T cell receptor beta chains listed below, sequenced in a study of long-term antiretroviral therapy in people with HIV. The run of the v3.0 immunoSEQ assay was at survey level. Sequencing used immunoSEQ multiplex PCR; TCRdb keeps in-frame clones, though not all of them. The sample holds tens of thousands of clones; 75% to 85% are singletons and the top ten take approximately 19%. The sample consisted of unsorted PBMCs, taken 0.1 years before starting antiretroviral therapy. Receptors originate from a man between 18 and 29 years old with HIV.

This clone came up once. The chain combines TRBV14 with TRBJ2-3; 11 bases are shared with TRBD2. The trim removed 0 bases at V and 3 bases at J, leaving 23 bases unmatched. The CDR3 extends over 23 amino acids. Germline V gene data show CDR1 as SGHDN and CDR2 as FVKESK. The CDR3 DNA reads TGTGCCAGCAGCCAAGATCAACCGGGACTAGCGGTACGTCCTAGTGAGGCGACAGATACGCAGTATTTT. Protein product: CASSQDQPGLAVRPSEATDTQYF.

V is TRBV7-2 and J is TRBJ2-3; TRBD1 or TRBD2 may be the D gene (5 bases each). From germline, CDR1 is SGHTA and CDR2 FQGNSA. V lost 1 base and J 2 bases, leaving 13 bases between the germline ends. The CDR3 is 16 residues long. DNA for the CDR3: TGTGCCAGCAGCTTAGTCGGACGGGGCTTCACAGATACGCAGTATTTT. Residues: CASSLVGRGFTDTQYF. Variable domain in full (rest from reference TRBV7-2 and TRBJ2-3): GAGVSQSPSNKVTEKGKDVELRCDPISGHTALYWYRQSLGQGLEFLIYFQGNSAPDKSGLPSDRFSAERTGGSVSTLTIQRTQQEDSAVYLCASSLVGRGFTDTQYFGPGTRLTVL.

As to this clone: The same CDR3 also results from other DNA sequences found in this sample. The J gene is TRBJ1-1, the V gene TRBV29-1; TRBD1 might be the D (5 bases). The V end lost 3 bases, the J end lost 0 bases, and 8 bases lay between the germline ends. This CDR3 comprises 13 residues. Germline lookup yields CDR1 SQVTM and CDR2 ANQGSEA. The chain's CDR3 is CSVEGRLNTEAFF. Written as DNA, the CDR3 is TGCAGCGTTGAGGGACGACTGAACACTGAAGCTTTCTTT.

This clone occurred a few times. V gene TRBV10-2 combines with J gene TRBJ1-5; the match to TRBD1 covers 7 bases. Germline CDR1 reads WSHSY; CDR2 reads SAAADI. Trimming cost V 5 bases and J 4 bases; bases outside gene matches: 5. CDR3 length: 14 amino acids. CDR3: CASSHGQVNQPQHF. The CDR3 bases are TGCGCCAGCAGTCACGGACAGGTTAATCAGCCCCAGCATTTT.

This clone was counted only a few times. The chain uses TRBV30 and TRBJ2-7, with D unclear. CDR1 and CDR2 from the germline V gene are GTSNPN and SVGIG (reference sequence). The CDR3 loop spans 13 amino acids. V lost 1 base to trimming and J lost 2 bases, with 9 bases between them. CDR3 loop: CAWSDKLAYEQYF. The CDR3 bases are TGTGCCTGGAGTGACAAGTTGGCCTACGAGCAGTACTTC.

CDR3 bases: TGTGCCAGCAGTTACTCCGGACTAGCCGCATCTAATGAGCAGTACTTC. Translation gives CASSYSGLAASNEQYF. The chain combines TRBV6-6 with TRBJ2-7; 8 bases are shared with TRBD2. Germline loops: CDR1 MNHNY, CDR2 SVGAGI (reference sequence). The CDR3 has 16 residues. Germline trimming cut 0 bases from V and 7 bases from J; bases unmatched to any gene: 11.

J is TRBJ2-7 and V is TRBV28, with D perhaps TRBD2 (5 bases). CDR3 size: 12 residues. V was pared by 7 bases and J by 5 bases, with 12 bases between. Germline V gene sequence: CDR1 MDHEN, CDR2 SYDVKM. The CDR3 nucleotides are TGTGCCAGCACCCTCCCGGAGGACGAGCAGTACTTC. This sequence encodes CASTLPEDEQYF.

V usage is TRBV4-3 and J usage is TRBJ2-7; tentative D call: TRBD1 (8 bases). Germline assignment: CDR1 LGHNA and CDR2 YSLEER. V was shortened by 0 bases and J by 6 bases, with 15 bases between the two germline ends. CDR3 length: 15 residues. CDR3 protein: CASSQDRNRGGEQYF. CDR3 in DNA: TGCGCCAGCAGCCAAGATCGCAACAGGGGGGGCGAGCAGTACTTC.

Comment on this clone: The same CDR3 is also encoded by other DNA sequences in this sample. The CDR3 is CSVEGQGYTDTQYF. The CDR3 region has the DNA TGCAGCGTTGAAGGGCAGGGGTACACAGATACGCAGTATTTT. V gene TRBV29-1 combines with J gene TRBJ2-3, with D possibly TRBD1 on 6 matching bases. CDR3 length: 14 amino acids. The germline V gene encodes CDR1 SQVTM and CDR2 ANQGSEA. Trimming removed 1 base at V and 2 bases at J, with 10 bases between.

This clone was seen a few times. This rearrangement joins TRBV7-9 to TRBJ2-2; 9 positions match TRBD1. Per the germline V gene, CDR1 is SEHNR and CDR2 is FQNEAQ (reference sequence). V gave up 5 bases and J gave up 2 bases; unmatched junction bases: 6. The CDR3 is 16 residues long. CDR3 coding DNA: TGTGCCAGCAGCCATGCGGGACAGGGCAACACCGGGGAGCTGTTTTTT. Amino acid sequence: CASSHAGQGNTGELFF.

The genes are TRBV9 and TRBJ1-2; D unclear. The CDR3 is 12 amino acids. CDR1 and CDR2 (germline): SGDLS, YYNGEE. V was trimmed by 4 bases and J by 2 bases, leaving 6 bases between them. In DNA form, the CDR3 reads TGTGCCAGCAGCTGGACCAACTATGGCTACACCTTC. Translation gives CASSWTNYGYTF.

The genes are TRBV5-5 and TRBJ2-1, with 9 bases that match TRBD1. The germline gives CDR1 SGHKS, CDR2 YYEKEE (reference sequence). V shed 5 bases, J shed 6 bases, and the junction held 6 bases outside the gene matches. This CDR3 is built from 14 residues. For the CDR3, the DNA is TGTGCCAGCAGGGACAGGGGATTGGGCAATGAGCAGTTCTTC. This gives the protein CASRDRGLGNEQFF.

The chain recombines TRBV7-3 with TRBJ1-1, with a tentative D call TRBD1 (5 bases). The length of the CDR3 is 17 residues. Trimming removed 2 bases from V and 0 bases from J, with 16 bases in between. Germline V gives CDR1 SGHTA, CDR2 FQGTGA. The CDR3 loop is CASSLHGAAGMNTEAFF. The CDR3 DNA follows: TGTGCCAGCAGCTTACATGGGGCAGCCGGAATGAACACTGAAGCTTTCTTT.

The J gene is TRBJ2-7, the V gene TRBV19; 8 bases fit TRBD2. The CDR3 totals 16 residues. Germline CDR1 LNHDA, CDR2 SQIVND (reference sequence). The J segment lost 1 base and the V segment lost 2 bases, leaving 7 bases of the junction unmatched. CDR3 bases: TGTGCCAGTAGTATAAACGGGAGGGCGACATCCTACGAGCAGTACTTC. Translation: CASSINGRATSYEQYF.